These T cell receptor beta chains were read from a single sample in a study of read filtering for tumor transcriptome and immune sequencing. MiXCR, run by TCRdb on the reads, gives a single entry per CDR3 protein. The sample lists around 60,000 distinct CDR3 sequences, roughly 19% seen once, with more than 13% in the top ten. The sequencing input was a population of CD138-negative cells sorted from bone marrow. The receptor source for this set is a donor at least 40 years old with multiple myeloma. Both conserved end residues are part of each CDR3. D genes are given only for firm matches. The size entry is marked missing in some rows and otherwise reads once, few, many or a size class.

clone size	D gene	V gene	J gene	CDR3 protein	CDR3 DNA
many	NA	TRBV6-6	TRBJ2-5	CASSARETQYF	TGTGCCAGCAGTGCGCGAGAGACCCAGTACTTC
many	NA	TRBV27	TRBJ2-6	CASSLSGLRSGANVLTF	TGTGCCAGCAGTTTATCGGGCCTCAGGTCTGGGGCCAACGTCCTGACTTTC
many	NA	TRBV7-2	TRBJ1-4	CASSPPRATNEKLFF	TGTGCCAGCAGCCCCCCCCGAGCAACTAATGAAAAACTGTTTTTT
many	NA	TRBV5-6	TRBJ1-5	CASSPDPAGQPQHF	TGTGCCAGCAGCCCGGACCCAGCTGGACAGCCCCAGCATTTT
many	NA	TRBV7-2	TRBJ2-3	CASRPTTHTQYF	TGTGCCAGCAGGCCTACGACTCATACGCAGTATTTT
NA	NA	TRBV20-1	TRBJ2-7	CSARDRQRKVYEQYF	TGCAGTGCTAGAGATCGCCAGAGAAAGGTCTACGAGCAGTACTTC
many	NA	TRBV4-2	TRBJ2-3	CASSQPAEGGDTQYF	TGTGCCAGCAGCCAACCGGCGGAGGGGGGAGATACGCAGTATTTT
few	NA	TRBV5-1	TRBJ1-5	CASSLGPVSSNQPQHF	TGCGCCAGCAGCTTGGGTCCAGTATCGAGCAATCAGCCCCAGCATTTT
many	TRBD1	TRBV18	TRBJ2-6	CASSPLRDRGTGANVLTF	TGTGCCAGCTCACCTCTCCGGGACAGGGGGACCGGGGCCAACGTCCTGACTTTC
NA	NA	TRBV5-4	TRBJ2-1	CASNSRSYNEQFF	TGTGCCAGCAATTCCAGGTCCTACAATGAGCAGTTCTTC
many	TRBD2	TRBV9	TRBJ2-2	CASSVDGLAATGELFF	TGTGCCAGCAGCGTAGACGGACTAGCGGCCACCGGGGAGCTGTTTTTT
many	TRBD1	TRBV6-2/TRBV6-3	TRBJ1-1	CASSLTPRTGGNTEAFF	TGTGCCAGCAGCTTAACCCCTAGGACAGGGGGGAACACTGAAGCTTTCTTT
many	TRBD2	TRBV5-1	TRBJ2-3	CASSLNSGRNTDTQYF	TGCGCCAGCAGTCTAAATAGCGGGAGGAACACAGATACGCAGTATTTT
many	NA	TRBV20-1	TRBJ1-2	CSARDRVNYGYTF	TGCAGTGCTAGAGACAGAGTTAACTATGGCTACACCTTC
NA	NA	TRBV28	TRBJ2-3	CAGSPSTDTQYF	TGTGCCGGCAGTCCAAGCACAGATACGCAGTACTTT
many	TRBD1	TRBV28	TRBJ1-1	CASSDSTGSSTEAFF	TGTGCCAGCAGTGATTCGACAGGGTCGAGCACTGAAGCTTTCTTT
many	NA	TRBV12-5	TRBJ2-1	CASGMGSSYNEQFF	TGTGCTAGTGGTATGGGCAGCTCCTACAATGAGCAGTTCTTC
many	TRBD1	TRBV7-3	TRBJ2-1	CASSQTGTASGRGEQFF	TGCGCCAGCAGCCAAACCGGGACAGCATCTGGCCGCGGTGAGCAGTTCTTC
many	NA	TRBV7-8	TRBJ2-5	CASSRSKTQYF	TGTGCCAGCAGCCGATCGAAGACCCAGTACTTC
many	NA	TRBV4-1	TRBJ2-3	CASSLNLKSQGADTQYF	TGCGCCAGCAGCCTGAATTTAAAAAGCCAGGGAGCAGATACGCAGTATTTT
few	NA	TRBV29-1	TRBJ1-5	CSVEDRGEPQHF	TGCAGCGTGGAAGACAGAGGGGAGCCCCAGCATTTT
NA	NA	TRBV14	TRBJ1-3	CASSQLTSGNTIYF	TGTGCCAGCAGCCAATTGACCTCTGGAAACACCATATATTTT